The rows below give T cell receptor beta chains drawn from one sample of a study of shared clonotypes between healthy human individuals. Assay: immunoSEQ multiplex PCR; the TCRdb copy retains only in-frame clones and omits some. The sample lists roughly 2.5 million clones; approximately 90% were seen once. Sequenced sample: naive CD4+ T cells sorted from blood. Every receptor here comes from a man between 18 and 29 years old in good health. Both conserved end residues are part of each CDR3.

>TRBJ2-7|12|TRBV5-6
CASSSITNEQYF
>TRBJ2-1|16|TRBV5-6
CASSFSGLPTYNEQFF
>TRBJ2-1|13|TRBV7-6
CASSSLLHNEQFF
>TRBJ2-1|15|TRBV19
CASSIVLAAYNEQFF
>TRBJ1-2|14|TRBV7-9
CASSSSSEVYGYTF
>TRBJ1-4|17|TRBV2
CASILGQGKGAVEKLFF
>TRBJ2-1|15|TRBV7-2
CASSLAPQGPYEQFF
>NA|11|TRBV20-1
CSARGPGEQYF
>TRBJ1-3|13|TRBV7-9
CASSSDSGNTIYF
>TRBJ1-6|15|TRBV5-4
CASGRGETYNSPLHF
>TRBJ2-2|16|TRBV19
CASSTQGLVGTGELFF
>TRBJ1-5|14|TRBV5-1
CASSLGQKNQPQHF
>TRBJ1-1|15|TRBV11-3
CASSSSGTVNTEAFF
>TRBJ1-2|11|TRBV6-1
CANLENYGYTF
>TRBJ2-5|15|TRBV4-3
CASSLGAGGRETQYF
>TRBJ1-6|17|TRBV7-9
CASSSTGQGNANSPLHF
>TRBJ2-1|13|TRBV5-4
CASSRTPPNEQFF
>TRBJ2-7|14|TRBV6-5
CASRGLAGGSEQYF
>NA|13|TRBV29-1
CSVQRVASYEQYF
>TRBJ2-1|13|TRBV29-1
CSVTGQGDNEQFF
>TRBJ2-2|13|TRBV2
CASSEAVGGELFF
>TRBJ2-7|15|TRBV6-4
CASSAHLAGVYEQYF
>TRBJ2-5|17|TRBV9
CASSAGHELQYQETQYF
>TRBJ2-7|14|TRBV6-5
CASSYYRLAGEQYF
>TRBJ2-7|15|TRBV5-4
CASSPTSGSYYEQYF
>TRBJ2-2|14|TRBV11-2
CASSLLRNTGELFF
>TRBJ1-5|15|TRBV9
CASSVRDTVNQPQHF
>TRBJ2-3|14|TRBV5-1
CASSSPLRGDTQYF
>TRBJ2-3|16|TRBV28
CASSHSGSIGTDTQYF
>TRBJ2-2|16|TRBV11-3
CASSFKTGRDTGELFF
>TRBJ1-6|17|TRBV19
CASSIDRRPRNGSPLHF
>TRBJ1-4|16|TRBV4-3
CASSQAPQTTNEKLFF
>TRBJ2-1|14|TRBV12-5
CASGPGQLRDEQFF
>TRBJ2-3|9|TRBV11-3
CASSPTQYF
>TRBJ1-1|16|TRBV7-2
CASSLIVGLGNTEAFF
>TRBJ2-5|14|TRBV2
CASSETSGSETQYF
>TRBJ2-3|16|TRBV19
CASSTRAGGHPDTQYF
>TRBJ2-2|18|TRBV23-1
CASSHWASGRGVTGELFF
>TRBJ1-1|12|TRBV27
CASSPTGPTGVF
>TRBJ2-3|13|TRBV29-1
CSVEAGRADTQYF
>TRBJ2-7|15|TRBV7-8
CASSLSSGMSYEQYF
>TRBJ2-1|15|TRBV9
CASSDRDSLYNEQFF
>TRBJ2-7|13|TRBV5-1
CASSWTRGTEQYF